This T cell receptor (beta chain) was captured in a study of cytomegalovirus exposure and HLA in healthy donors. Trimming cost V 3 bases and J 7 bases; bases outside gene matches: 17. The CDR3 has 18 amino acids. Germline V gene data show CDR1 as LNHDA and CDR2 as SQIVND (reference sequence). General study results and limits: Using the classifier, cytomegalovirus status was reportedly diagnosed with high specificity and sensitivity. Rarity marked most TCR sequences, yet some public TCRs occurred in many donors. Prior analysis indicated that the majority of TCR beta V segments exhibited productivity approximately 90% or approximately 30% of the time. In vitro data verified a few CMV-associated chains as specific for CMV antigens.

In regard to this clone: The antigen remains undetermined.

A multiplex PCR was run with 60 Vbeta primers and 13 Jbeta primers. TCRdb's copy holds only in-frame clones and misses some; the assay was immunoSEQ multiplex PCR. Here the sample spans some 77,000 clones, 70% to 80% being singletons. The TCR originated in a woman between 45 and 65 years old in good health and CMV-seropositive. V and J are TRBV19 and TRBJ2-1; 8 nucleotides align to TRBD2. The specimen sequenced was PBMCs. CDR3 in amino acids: CASSMGGVVAGPPNEQFF. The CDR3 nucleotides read TGTGCCAGTAGTATGGGTGGAGTAGTAGCGGGACCCCCTAATGAGCAGTTCTTC.